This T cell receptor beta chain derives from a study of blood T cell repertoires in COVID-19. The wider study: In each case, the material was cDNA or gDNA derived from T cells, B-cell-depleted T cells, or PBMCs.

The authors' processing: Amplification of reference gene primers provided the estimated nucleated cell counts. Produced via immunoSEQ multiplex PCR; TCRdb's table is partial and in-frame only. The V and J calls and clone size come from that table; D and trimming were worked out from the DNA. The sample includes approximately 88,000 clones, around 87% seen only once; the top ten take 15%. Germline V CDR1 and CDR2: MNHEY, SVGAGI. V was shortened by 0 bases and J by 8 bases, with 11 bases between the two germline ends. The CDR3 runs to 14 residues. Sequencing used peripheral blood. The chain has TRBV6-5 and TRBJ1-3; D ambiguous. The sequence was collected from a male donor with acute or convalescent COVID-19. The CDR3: CASSYSRREDTIYF. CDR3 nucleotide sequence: TGTGCCAGCAGTTACTCGAGAAGGGAGGACACCATATATTTT.